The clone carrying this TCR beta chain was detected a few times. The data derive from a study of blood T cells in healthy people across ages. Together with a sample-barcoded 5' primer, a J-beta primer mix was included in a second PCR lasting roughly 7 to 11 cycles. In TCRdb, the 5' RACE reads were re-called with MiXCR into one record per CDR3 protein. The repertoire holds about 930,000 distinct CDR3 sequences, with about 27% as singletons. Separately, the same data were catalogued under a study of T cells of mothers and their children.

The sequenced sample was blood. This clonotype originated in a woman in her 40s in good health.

CDR3 coding DNA: TGTGCCAGCAGTCGCTCCGGACTAGCGGCTAATACGCAGTATTTT. The encoded protein is CASSRSGLAANTQYF. The chain is built from TRBV28 and TRBJ2-3, with 10 bases identical to TRBD2. The germline CDR1 and CDR2 sequences are MDHEN and SYDVKM. The CDR3 sequence is 15 residues long. The V segment lost 5 bases and the J segment 7 bases; nucleotides outside the gene matches: 9.